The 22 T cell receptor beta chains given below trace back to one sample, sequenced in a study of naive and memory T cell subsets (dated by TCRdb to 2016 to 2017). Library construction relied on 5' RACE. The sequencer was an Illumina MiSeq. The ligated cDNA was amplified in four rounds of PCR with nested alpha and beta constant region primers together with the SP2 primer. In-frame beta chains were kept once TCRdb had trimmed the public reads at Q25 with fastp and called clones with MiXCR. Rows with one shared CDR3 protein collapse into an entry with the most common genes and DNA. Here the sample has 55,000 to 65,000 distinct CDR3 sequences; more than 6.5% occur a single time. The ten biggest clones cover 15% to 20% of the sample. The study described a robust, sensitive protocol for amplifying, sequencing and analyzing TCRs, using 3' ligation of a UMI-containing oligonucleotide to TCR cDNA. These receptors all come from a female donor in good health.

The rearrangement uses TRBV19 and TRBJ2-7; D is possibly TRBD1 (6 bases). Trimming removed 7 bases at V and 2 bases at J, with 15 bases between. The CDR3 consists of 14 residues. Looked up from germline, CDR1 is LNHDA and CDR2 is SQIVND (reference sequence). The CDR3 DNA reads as TGTGCCAGTACCCGGGACATCTTGACCTACGAGCAGTACTTC. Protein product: CASTRDILTYEQYF.

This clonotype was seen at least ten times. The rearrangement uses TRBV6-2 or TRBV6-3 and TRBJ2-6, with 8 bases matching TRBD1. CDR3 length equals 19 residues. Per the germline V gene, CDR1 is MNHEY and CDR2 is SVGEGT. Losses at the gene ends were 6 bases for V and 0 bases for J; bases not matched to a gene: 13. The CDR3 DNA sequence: TGTGCCAGCAGCCCGTATGGTGGACAGGGCCCCTCTGGGGCCAACGTCCTGACTTTC. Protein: CASSPYGGQGPSGANVLTF.

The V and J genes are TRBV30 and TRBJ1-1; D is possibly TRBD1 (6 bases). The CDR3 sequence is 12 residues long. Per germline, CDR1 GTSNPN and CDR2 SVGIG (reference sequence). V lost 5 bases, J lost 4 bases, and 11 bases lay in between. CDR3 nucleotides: TGTGCCTGGTGTGAAGGGGGCACTGAAGCTTTCTTT. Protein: CAWCEGGTEAFF.

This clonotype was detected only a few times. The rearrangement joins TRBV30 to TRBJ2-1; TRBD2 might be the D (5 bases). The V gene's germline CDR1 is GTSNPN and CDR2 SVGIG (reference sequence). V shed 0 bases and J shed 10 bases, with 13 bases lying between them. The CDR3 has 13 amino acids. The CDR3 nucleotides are TGTGCCTGGAGTGTTCGGGCTCGGGGAGAGCAGTTCTTC. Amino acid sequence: CAWSVRARGEQFF.

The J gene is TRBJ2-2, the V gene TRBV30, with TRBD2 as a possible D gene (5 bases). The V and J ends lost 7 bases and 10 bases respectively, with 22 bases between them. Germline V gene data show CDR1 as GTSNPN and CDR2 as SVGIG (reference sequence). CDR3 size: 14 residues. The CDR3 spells CALTGVTSQVELFF. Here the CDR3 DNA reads TGTGCCTTGACCGGGGTCACGAGTCAGGTGGAGCTGTTTTTT.

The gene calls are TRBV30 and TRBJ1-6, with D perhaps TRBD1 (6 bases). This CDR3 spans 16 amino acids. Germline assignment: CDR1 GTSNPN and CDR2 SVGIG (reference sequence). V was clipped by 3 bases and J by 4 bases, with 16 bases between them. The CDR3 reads CAWSLGGARYNSPLHF. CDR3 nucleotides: TGTGCCTGGAGCCTGGGGGGGGCGCGGTATAATTCACCCCTCCACTTT.

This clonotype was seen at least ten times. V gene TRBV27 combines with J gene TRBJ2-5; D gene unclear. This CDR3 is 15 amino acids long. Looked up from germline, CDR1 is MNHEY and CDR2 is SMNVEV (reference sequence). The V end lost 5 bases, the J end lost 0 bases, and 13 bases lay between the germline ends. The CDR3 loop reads CASSPGRFNQETQYF. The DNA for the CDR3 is TGTGCCAGCAGTCCCGGTCGGTTTAACCAAGAGACCCAGTACTTC.

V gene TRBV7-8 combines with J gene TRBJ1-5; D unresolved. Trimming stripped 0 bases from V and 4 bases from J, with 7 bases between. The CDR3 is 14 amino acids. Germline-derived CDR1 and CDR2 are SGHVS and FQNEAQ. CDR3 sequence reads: CASSLADFNQPQHF. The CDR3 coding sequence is TGTGCCAGCAGCTTAGCGGATTTTAATCAGCCCCAGCATTTT.

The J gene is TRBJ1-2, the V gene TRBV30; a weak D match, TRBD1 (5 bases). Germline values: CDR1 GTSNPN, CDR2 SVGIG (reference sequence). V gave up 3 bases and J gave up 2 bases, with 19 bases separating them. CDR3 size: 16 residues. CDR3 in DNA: TGTGCCTGGAGGGCGGGACTTCTAAGTCCGAACTATGGCTACACCTTC. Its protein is CAWRAGLLSPNYGYTF. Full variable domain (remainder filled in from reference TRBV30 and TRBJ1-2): SQTIHQWPATLVQPVGSPLSLECTVEGTSNPNLYWYRQAAGRGLQLLFYSVGIGQISSEVPQNLSASRPQDRQFILSSKKLLLSDSGFYLCAWRAGLLSPNYGYTFGSGTRLTVV.

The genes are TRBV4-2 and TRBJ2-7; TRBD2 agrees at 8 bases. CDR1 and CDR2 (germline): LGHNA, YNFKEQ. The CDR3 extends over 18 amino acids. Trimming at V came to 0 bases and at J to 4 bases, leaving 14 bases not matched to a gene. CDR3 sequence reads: CASSQDAEVGTRAYEQYF. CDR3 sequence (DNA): TGTGCCAGCAGCCAAGATGCGGAAGTCGGGACTAGAGCTTACGAGCAGTACTTC.

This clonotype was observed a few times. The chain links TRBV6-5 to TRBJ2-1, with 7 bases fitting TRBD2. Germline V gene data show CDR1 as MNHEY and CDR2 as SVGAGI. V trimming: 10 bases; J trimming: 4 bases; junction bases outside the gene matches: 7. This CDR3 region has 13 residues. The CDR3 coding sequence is TGTGCCACGAAGCGGGAAACTTACAATGAGCAGTTCTTC. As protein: CATKRETYNEQFF.

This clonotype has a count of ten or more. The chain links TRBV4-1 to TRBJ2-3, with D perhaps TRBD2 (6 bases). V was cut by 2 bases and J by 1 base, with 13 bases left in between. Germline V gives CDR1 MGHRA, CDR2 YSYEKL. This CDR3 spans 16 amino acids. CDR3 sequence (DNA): TGCGCCAGCAGCCAAAGTGTAGGAGGGGGCACAGATACGCAGTATTTT. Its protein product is CASSQSVGGGTDTQYF.

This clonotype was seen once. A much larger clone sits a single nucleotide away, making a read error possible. CDR3 loop: CASSGTSPNEQFF. CDR3 coding DNA: TGTGCCAGCAGTGGGACTAGTCCCAATGAGCAGTTCTTC. The rearrangement uses TRBV2 and TRBJ2-1; TRBD2 matches at 7 bases. J gave up 6 bases and V 4 bases, and 3 bases lay outside the gene matches. The CDR3 runs 13 residues. Germline values: CDR1 SNHLY, CDR2 FYNNEI. The full variable domain, with the rest looked up from reference TRBV2 and TRBJ2-1, is EPEVTQTPSHQVTQMGQEVILRCVPISNHLYFYWYRQILGQKVEFLVSFYNNEISEKSEIFDDQFSVERPDGSNFTLKIRSTKLEDSAMYFCASSGTSPNEQFFGPGTRLTVL.

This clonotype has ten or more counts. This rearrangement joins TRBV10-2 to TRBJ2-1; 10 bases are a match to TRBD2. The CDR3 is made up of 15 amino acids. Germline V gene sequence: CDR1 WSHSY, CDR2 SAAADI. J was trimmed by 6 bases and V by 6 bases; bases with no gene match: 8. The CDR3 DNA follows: TGCGCCAGCAGGGAGCGGGGGGGGACAGTCAATGAGCAGTTCTTC. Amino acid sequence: CASRERGGTVNEQFF.

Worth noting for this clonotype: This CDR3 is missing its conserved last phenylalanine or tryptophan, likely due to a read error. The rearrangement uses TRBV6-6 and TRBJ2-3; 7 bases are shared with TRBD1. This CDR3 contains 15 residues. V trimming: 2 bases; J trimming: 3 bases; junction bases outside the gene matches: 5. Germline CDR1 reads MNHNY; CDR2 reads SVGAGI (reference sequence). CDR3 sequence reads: CASSYPQTGTDTQYS. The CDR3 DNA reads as TGTGCCAGCAGTTACCCACAGACAGGGACAGATACGCAGTATTCT.

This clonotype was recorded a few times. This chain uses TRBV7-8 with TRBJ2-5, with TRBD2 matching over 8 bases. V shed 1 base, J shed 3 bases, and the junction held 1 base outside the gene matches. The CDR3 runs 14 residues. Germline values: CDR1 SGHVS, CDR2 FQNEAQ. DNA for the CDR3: TGTGCCAGCAGCTTAGGTAGCGGGAAAGAGACCCAGTACTTC. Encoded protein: CASSLGSGKETQYF.

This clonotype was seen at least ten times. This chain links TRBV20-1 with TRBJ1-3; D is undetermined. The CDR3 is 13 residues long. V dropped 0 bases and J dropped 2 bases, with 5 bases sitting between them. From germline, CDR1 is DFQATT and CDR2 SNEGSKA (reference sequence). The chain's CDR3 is CSARDIAGNTIYF. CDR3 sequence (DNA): TGCAGTGCTAGAGATATCGCTGGAAACACCATATATTTT.

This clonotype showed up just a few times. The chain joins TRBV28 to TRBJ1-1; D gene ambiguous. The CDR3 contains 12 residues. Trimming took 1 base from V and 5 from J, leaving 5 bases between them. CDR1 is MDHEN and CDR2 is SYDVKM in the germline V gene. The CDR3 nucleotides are TGTGCCAGCAGTTTATTAGGGACTGAAGCTTTCTTT. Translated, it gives CASSLLGTEAFF.

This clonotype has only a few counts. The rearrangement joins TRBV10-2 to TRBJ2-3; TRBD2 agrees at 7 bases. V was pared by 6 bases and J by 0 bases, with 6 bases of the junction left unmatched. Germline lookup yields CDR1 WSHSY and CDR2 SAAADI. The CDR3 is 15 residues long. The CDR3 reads CASSLGTTSTDTQYF. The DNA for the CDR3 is TGCGCCAGCAGCCTGGGGACTACCAGCACAGATACGCAGTATTTT.

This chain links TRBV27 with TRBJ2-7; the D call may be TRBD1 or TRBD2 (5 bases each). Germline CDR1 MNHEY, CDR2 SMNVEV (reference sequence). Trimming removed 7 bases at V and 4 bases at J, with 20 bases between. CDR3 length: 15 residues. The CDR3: CASTPQDPRRYEQYF. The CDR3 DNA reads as TGTGCCAGCACCCCACAGGACCCCAGGAGGTACGAGCAGTACTTC.

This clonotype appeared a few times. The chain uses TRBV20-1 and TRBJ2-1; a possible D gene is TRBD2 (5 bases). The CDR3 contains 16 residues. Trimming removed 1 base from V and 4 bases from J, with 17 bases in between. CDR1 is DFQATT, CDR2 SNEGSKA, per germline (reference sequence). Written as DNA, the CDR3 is TGCAGTGCTAGAGGGCGCATAGCGCCTCCTTACAATGAGCAGTTCTTC. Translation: CSARGRIAPPYNEQFF.

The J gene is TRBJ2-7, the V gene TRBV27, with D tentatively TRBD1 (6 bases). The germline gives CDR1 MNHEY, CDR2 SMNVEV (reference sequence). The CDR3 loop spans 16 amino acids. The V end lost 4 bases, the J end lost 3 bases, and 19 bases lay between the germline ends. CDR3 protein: CASSSPAGAIVYEQYF. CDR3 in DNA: TGTGCCAGCAGTTCCCCTGCAGGGGCGATTGTCTACGAGCAGTACTTC.